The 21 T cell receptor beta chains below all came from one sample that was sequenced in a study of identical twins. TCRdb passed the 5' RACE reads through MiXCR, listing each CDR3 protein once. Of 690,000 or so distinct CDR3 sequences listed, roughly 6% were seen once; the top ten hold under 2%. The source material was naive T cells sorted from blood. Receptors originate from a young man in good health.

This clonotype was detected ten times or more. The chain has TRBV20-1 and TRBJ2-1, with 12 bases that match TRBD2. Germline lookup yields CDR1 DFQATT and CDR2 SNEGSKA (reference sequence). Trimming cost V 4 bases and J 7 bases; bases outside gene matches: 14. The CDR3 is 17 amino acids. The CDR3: CSAIAGLAGLRGNEQFF. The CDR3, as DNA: TGCAGTGCTATTGCGGGACTAGCGGGCCTAAGAGGGAATGAGCAGTTCTTC.

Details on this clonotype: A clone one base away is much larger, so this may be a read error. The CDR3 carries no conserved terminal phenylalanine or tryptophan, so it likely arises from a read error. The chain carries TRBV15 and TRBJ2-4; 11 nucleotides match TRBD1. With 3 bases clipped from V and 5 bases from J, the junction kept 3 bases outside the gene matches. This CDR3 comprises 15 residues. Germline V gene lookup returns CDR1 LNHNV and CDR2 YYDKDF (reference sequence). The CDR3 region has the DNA TGTGCCACCAGCAGGGGACAGGGGGTCGAAAACATTCAGTACATC. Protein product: CATSRGQGVENIQYI.

CDR3 in amino acids: CAISPGQGQETQYF. In nucleotides, the CDR3 is TGTGCCATCAGCCCGGGACAGGGGCAAGAGACCCAGTACTTC. This chain links TRBV10-3 with TRBJ2-5; 10 bases fit TRBD1. CDR1 ENHRY and CDR2 SYGVKD come from the germline V gene. This CDR3 comprises 14 residues. J was trimmed by 2 bases and V by 6 bases; bases with no gene match: 3.

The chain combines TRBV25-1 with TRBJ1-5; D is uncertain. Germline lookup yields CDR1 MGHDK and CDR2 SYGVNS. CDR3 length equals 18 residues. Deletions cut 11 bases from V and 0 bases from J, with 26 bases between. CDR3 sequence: CAVKKVIAAIYSNQPQHF. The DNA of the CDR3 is TGTGCCGTTAAAAAGGTGATTGCGGCTATATATAGCAATCAGCCCCAGCATTTT.

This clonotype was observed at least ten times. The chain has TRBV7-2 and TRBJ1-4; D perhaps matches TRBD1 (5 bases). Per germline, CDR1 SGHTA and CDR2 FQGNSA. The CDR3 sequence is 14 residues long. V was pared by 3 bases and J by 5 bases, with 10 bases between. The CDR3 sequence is CASSLGGENEKLFF. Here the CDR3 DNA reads TGTGCCAGCAGCTTGGGAGGGGAAAATGAAAAACTGTTTTTT.

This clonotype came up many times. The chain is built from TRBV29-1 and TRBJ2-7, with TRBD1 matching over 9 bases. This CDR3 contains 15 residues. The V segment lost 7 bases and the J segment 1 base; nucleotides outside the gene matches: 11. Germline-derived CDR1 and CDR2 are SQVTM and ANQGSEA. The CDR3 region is CSAAPGQGISYEQYF. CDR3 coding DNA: TGCAGCGCTGCACCGGGACAGGGAATTTCCTACGAGCAGTACTTC.

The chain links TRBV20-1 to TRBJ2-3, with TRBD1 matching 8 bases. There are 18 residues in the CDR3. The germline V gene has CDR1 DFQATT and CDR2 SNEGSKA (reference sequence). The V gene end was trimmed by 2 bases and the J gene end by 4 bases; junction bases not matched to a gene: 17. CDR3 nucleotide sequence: TGCAGTGCTAGACGCCCCCTGGTGGGGCAGGGGGCCCCAGATACGCAGTATTTT. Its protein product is CSARRPLVGQGAPDTQYF.

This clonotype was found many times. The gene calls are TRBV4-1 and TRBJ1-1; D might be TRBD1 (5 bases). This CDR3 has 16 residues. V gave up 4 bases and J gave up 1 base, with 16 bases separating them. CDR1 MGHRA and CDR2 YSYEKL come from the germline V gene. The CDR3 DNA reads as TGCGCCAGCAGCCCTTGGGGTCAAGGGGAGAACACTGAAGCTTTCTTT. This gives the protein CASSPWGQGENTEAFF.

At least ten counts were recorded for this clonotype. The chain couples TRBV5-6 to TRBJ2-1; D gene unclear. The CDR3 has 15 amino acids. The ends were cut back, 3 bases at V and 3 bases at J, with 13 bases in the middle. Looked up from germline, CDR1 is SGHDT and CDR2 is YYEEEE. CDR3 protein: CASSSGVRYYNEQFF. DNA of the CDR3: TGTGCCAGCAGCTCGGGCGTTCGCTACTACAATGAGCAGTTCTTC.

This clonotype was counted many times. CDR3 sequence (DNA): TGCAGTGCTAGACTCTTGACAGAAAATGAAAAACTGTTTTTT. Residues: CSARLLTENEKLFF. V usage is TRBV20-1 and J usage is TRBJ1-4; the D gene is possibly TRBD1 (5 bases). Trimming took 2 bases from V and 5 from J, leaving 12 bases between them. The CDR3 loop spans 14 amino acids. Germline-derived CDR1 and CDR2 are DFQATT and SNEGSKA (reference sequence).

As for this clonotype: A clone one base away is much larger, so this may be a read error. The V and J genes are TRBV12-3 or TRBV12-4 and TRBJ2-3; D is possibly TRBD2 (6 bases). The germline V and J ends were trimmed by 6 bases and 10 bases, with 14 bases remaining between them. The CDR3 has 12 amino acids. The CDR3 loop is CASSDGGDPQYF. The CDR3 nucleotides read TGTGCCAGCAGCGATGGAGGGGATCCGCAGTATTTT.

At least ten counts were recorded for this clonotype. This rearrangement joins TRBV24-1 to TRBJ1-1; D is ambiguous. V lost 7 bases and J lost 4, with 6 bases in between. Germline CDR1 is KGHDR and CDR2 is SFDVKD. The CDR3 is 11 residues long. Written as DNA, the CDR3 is TGTGCCACCAGGGACCGCACTGAAGCTTTCTTT. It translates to CATRDRTEAFF.

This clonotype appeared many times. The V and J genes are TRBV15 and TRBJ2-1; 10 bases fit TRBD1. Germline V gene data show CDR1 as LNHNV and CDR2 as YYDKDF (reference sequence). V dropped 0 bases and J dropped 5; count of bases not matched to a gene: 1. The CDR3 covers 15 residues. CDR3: CATSRDGTGDNEQFF. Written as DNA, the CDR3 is TGTGCCACCAGCAGAGATGGGACAGGGGACAATGAGCAGTTCTTC. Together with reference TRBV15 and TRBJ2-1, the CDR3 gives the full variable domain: DAMVIQNPRYQVTQFGKPVTLSCSQTLNHNVMYWYQQKSSQAPKLLFHYYDKDFNNEADTPDNFQSRRPNTSFCFLDIRSPGLGDTAMYLCATSRDGTGDNEQFFGPGTRLTVL.

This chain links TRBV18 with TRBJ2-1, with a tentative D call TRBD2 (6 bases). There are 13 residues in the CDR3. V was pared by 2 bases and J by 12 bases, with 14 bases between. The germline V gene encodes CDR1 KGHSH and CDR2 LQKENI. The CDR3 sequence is CASSPAGSGGQFF. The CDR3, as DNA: TGTGCCAGCTCACCAGCCGGGAGTGGGGGGCAGTTCTTC.

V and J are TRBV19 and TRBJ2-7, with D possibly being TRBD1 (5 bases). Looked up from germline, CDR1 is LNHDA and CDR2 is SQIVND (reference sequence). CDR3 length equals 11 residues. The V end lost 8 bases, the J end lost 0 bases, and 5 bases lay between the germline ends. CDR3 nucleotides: TGTGCCAGTGGACACTCCTACGAGCAGTACTTC. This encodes CASGHSYEQYF.

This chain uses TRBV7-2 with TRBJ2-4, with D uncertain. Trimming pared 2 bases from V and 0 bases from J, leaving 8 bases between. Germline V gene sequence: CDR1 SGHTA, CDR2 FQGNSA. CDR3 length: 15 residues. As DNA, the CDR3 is TGTGCCAGCAGCTTACGGTCCGTAGCCAAAAACATTCAGTACTTC. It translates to CASSLRSVAKNIQYF.

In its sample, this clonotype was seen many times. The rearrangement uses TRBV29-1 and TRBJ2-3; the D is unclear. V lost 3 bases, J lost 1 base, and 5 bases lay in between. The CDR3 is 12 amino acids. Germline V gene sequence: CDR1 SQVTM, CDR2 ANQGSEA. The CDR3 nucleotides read TGCAGCGTTGAGTATGGCACAGATACGCAGTATTTT. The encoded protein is CSVEYGTDTQYF.

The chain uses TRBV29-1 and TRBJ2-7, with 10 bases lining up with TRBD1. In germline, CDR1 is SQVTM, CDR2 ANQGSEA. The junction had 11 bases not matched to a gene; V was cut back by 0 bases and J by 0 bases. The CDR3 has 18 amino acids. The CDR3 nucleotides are TGCAGCGTTGAAGAAGCTGGACAGGGGGTCGACAGCTCCTACGAGCAGTACTTC. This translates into CSVEEAGQGVDSSYEQYF.

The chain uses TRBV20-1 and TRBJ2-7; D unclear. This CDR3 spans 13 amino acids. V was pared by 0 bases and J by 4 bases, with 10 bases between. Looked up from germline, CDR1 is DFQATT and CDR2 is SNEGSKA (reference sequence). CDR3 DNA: TGCAGTGCTAGAGATTCCCAGGCTTACGAGCAGTACTTC. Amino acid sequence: CSARDSQAYEQYF.

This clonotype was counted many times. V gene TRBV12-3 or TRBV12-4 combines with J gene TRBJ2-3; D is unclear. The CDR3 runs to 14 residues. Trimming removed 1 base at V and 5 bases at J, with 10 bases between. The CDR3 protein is CASSLGRVGDTQYF. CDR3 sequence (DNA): TGTGCCAGCAGTTTAGGTAGGGTCGGAGATACGCAGTATTTT.

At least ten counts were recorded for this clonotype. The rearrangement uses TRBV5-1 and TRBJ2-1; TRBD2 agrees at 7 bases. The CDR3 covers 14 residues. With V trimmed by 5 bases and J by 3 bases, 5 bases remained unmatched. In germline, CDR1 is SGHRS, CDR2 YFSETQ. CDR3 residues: CASRTGGIYNEQFF. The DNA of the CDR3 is TGCGCCAGCAGAACGGGAGGCATCTACAATGAGCAGTTCTTC.